This is a list of T cell receptor beta chains from one sample in a study of tumor-infiltrating lymphocytes in primary liver carcinoma. TCRdb passed the multiplex PCR reads through MiXCR, listing each CDR3 protein once. Counted here are just under 95,000 distinct CDR3 sequences, less than 75% occurring once; the ten biggest clones make up around 30%. The sequenced material came from tumor-adjacent normal liver tissue. These receptors came from a man aged 35-49 years with primary liver carcinoma and hepatitis B virus infection. Each CDR3 is given with its conserved first and last residue. D genes are given only for firm matches.

d_call | v_call | cdr3_aa
. | TRBV7-9 | CASNLEGYEQYF
TRBD2 | TRBV6-1 | CASSEGGSGETQYF
. | TRBV7-2 | CASSLFQRDQPQHF
. | TRBV11-1 | CACSYEPGRKYNEQFF
. | TRBV7-9 | CASSPGGLYTGELFF
TRBD2 | TRBV29-1 | CSVDGEAGIFADTQYF
TRBD2 | TRBV14 | CASSQKGLADNEQFF
. | TRBV10-3 | CAILDWNSNQPKHF
. | TRBV4-1 | CISSQGQGGELFF
TRBD1 | TRBV9 | CASSRDREETQYF
. | TRBV11-2 | CVNSGSGTMALNEQFF
. | TRBV12-3/TRBV12-4 | CASPGPRGADTQYF
. | TRBV7-8 | CASSLAPGTWGYTF
. | TRBV11-2 | CASSLAGWHYNEHFF
. | TRBV28 | CAICSALNTDTQYF
TRBD1 | TRBV28 | CASSRQGAGEKLIF
TRBD1 | TRBV11-2 | CASTKGASLSGDMQYF
TRBD2 | TRBV7-9 | CASSPLFGRAYNEQLF
. | TRBV11-2 | CANSLGYTQAFF
. | TRBV4-1 | CASSQVGILKEIQYF
TRBD2 | TRBV10-3 | CAITSGLANTDTQYF
. | TRBV7-8 | CASSWRTGNNYGYTF
. | TRBV6-1 | CASSEQGDNEKLFF
. | TRBV11-1 | CASSPREGDTYEQYF
. | TRBV12-3/TRBV12-4 | CVSSLTGSYEQYF
TRBD2 | TRBV12-3/TRBV12-4 | CASTQVAGAADTQYF
TRBD2 | TRBV6-5 | CASSHQGLAGYKEQFF
TRBD2 | TRBV10-1 | CASSESLAAGYEQYF
TRBD1 | TRBV11-2 | CASSPWTGAGGEQFF
. | TRBV12-3/TRBV12-4 | CVSSQGLSTDTQYF
. | TRBV12-3/TRBV12-4 | CDSKQRGGTGAFF
. | TRBV29-1 | CSVEQAESTDTQYF
. | TRBV11-2 | CAISFLGLSGNTIYF
TRBD1 | TRBV5-5 | CASSLRQGAGAGELFF
. | TRBV11-2 | CTCSLGSRSGTDTQYF
. | TRBV11-2 | CASSPWMGGGELYF
. | TRBV10-3 | CAISESMGAVVGERTDTQYF
TRBD2 | TRBV11-2 | CASSLVALAGTWELFF
TRBD2 | TRBV20-1 | CSARPGGSYEQYF
TRBD1 | TRBV5-5 | CASSPGTDRSNYGYTF
. | TRBV12-3/TRBV12-4 | CASSFGRGAYNSPLHF
TRBD1 | TRBV11-2 | CAPGTGLHEQYF
. | TRBV20-1 | CSVEADDLSSYNEQFF
. | TRBV11-2 | CACSLRLAENTGELFF
TRBD1 | TRBV4-1 | CASSRDRVFTRKLFF
. | TRBV6-6 | CASSPPGREDYGYTF
. | TRBV29-1 | CSVQDQEASPSYEQYF
. | TRBV7-6 | CASSLGGNRNTEAFF
. | TRBV6-6 | CASSYTGTGELFF
TRBD2 | TRBV7-9 | CASSSGLAGVLAQYF